Listed here are 23 T cell receptor beta chains from one sample, sequenced in a study of blood T cell repertoires in COVID-19. TCRdb's table, derived via immunoSEQ multiplex PCR, lists solely in-frame clones and lacks some. The table has about 150,000 clones, roughly nine tenths seen once. The source material was PBMCs or T cells enriched from blood (not recorded which). The receptors originated from a woman aged 40 to 55 who had been exposed to COVID-19.

The V call is TRBV18, the J call TRBJ2-7, with TRBD1 matching over 8 bases. The V gene end was trimmed by 3 bases and the J gene end by 6 bases; junction bases not matched to a gene: 4. The CDR3 runs 13 residues. Germline assignment: CDR1 KGHSH and CDR2 LQKENI. CDR3 protein: CASSPDRVFEQYF. The CDR3 nucleotides are TGTGCCAGCTCACCGGACAGGGTATTCGAGCAGTACTTC.

This chain joins TRBV3-1 (or the pseudogene TRBV3-2) and TRBJ1-1; D is undetermined. Germline loops: CDR1 LGHDT, CDR2 YNNKEL (reference sequence). The CDR3 consists of 12 residues. V lost 3 bases, J lost 3 bases, and 5 bases lay in between. The CDR3 nucleotides are TGTGCCAGCAGCCAGAGGGACACTGAAGCTTTCTTT. Protein sequence: CASSQRDTEAFF.

This chain links TRBV19 with TRBJ1-1, with TRBD1 identical over 7 bases. The CDR3 is made up of 14 amino acids. Germline CDR1 is LNHDA and CDR2 is SQIVND (reference sequence). The V gene end was trimmed by 5 bases and the J gene end by 4 bases; junction bases not matched to a gene: 7. The CDR3 region has the DNA TGTGCCAGTAGTCCCCTGACAGGGAGCACTGAAGCTTTCTTT. This codes for CASSPLTGSTEAFF.

This clone was detected once. The V call is TRBV7-2, the J call TRBJ1-3; D ambiguous. V lost 0 bases and J lost 0, with 6 bases in between. Germline CDR1 reads SGHTA; CDR2 reads FQGNSA. This CDR3 is built from 15 residues. DNA for the CDR3: TGTGCCAGCAGCTTAGCTAGGAGCTCTGGAAACACCATATATTTT. It encodes CASSLARSSGNTIYF.

The gene calls are TRBV24-1 and TRBJ2-3; D uncertain. V lost 0 bases and J 7 bases, leaving 4 bases between the germline ends. This CDR3 contains 12 residues. CDR1 is KGHDR, CDR2 SFDVKD, per germline. The CDR3 reads CATSDLVNTQYF. CDR3 in DNA: TGTGCCACCAGTGATTTGGTTAATACGCAGTATTTT.

The chain couples TRBV5-1 to TRBJ1-1; TRBD1 might be the D (5 bases). The CDR3 spans 15 residues. Germline CDR1 reads SGHRS; CDR2 reads YFSETQ. The ends were cut back, 5 bases at V and 1 base at J, with 15 bases in the middle. CDR3 nucleotides: TGCGCCAGCAGTAAGGACACACGTCAGAACACTGAAGCTTTCTTT. Protein sequence: CASSKDTRQNTEAFF.

V and J are TRBV9 and TRBJ2-1; 8 bases are shared with TRBD2. Germline CDR1 and CDR2: SGDLS and YYNGEE. Germline trimming cut 3 bases from V and 7 bases from J; bases unmatched to any gene: 6. The length of the CDR3 is 14 residues. CDR3 residues: CASSGPGLGNEQFF. The CDR3 coding sequence is TGTGCCAGCAGCGGGCCGGGACTAGGGAATGAGCAGTTCTTC.

This rearrangement joins TRBV28 to TRBJ1-1; D not certain. The CDR3 sequence is 11 residues long. V gave up 3 bases and J gave up 4 bases, with 3 bases separating them. CDR1 and CDR2 (germline): MDHEN, SYDVKM. The CDR3: CASSFGTEAFF. In DNA form, the CDR3 reads TGTGCCAGCAGTTTCGGCACTGAAGCTTTCTTT.

This rearrangement joins TRBV18 to TRBJ2-2, with D tentatively TRBD1 (5 bases). Germline-derived CDR1 and CDR2 are KGHSH and LQKENI. V was clipped by 4 bases and J by 0 bases, with 12 bases between them. The CDR3 sequence is 16 residues long. DNA for the CDR3: TGTGCCAGCTCACGCCCAGGGAACGCGAACACCGGGGAGCTGTTTTTT. Amino acids: CASSRPGNANTGELFF.

The chain carries TRBV5-1 and TRBJ2-7; 8 positions match TRBD1. CDR3 size: 13 residues. Per the germline V gene, CDR1 is SGHRS and CDR2 is YFSETQ. V gave up 4 bases and J gave up 5 bases; unmatched junction bases: 5. The CDR3 DNA is TGCGCCAGCAGCCGGGACAGGCTCGACGAGCAGTACTTC. Its translation is CASSRDRLDEQYF. Based on the CDR3 plus reference TRBV5-1 and TRBJ2-7, the full variable domain is KAGVTQTPRYLIKTRGQQVTLSCSPISGHRSVSWYQQTPGQGLQFLFEYFSETQRNKGNFPGRFSGRQFSNSRSEMNVSTLELGDSALYLCASSRDRLDEQYFGPGTRLTVT.

The V gene is TRBV19, the J gene TRBJ1-2; 7 nucleotides line up with TRBD1. With V trimmed by 5 bases and J by 7 bases, 10 bases remained unmatched. This CDR3 has 14 amino acids. CDR1 and CDR2 (germline): LNHDA, SQIVND (reference sequence). DNA of the CDR3: TGTGCCAGTAGTTCTGGGACAGTCCCAGGTGGCTACACCTTC. Encoded protein: CASSSGTVPGGYTF.

This clone was picked up one time. The chain links TRBV7-9 to TRBJ1-2; D gene ambiguous. V was trimmed by 1 base and J by 7 bases, leaving 7 bases between them. This CDR3 has 12 amino acids. Per germline, CDR1 SEHNR and CDR2 FQNEAQ (reference sequence). The DNA of the CDR3 is TGTGCCAGCAGCTTAGTCTCAGGTGGCTACACCTTC. Residues: CASSLVSGGYTF.

The chain carries TRBV10-1 and TRBJ1-5; tentative D call: TRBD1 (6 bases). CDR3 length: 14 residues. Germline loops: CDR1 WNHNN, CDR2 SYGVQD (reference sequence). Trimming removed 3 bases at V and 4 bases at J, with 10 bases between. DNA for the CDR3: TGCGCCAGCAGTGACTACAGGGAAAATCAGCCCCAGCATTTT. As protein: CASSDYRENQPQHF.

This sequence joins TRBV6-1 and TRBJ2-4; D may be TRBD2 (6 bases). This CDR3 has 15 residues. Germline assignment: CDR1 MNHNS and CDR2 SASEGT. V was cut by 2 bases and J by 0 bases, with 8 bases left in between. This CDR3 reads CASSERRGAKNIQYF. For the CDR3, the DNA is TGTGCCAGCAGTGAACGGCGGGGAGCCAAAAACATTCAGTACTTC.

This chain links TRBV11-2 with TRBJ2-1; tentatively, D is TRBD2 (5 bases). V was clipped by 2 bases and J by 8 bases, with 16 bases between them. Germline CDR1 and CDR2: SGHAT and FQNNGV. The CDR3 contains 15 residues. This chain's CDR3 is CASSLSPTSVYEQFF. The CDR3 DNA sequence: TGTGCCAGCAGCTTATCGCCCACTAGTGTCTATGAGCAGTTCTTC.

V is TRBV3-1 (or the pseudogene TRBV3-2) and J is TRBJ2-7, with TRBD2 matching 8 bases. This CDR3 has 18 residues. Trimming cost V 1 base and J 0 bases; bases outside gene matches: 11. CDR1 is LGHDT, CDR2 YNNKEL, per germline (reference sequence). The CDR3: CASSQGGTGGMSSYEQYF. Here the CDR3 DNA reads TGTGCCAGCAGCCAAGGGGGGACGGGAGGGATGAGCTCCTACGAGCAGTACTTC.

The chain combines TRBV27 with TRBJ2-4; D perhaps matches TRBD2 (5 bases). The V gene's germline CDR1 is MNHEY and CDR2 SMNVEV (reference sequence). Trimming removed 2 bases at V and 1 base at J, with 9 bases between. There are 15 residues in the CDR3. CDR3 protein: CASSLIWEAKNIQYF. CDR3 nucleotide sequence: TGTGCCAGCAGTTTAATTTGGGAGGCCAAAAACATTCAGTACTTC.

As for this clone: This CDR3 is also generated by other DNA sequences in the sample. The chain links TRBV28 to TRBJ2-7; D gene unclear. Germline V lookup: CDR1 MDHEN, CDR2 SYDVKM. Trimming removed 5 bases at V and 3 bases at J, with 5 bases between. This CDR3 has 11 amino acids. This CDR3 reads CASSTSYEQYF. In nucleotides, the CDR3 is TGTGCCAGCAGTACAAGCTACGAGCAGTACTTC. Complete variable domain (other parts from reference TRBV28 and TRBJ2-7): DVKVTQSSRYLVKRTGEKVFLECVQDMDHENMFWYRQDPGLGLRLIYFSYDVKMKEKGDIPEGYSVSREKKERFSLILESASTNQTSMYLCASSTSYEQYFGPGTRLTVT.

The rearrangement uses TRBV6-2 or TRBV6-3 and TRBJ2-2; tentatively, D is TRBD2 (6 bases). The germline CDR1 and CDR2 sequences are MNHEY and SVGEGT. The CDR3 runs 14 residues. V lost 6 bases to trimming and J lost 7 bases, with 15 bases between them. The CDR3 loop reads CASSPGTEGGELFF. CDR3 coding DNA: TGTGCCAGCAGCCCCGGGACTGAAGGCGGGGAGCTGTTTTTT.

CDR3 region: CASSQDSGGPLNEKLFF. As DNA, the CDR3 is TGTGCCAGCAGCCAAGATAGCGGGGGACCCCTTAATGAAAAACTGTTTTTT. The chain links TRBV4-2 to TRBJ1-4; possible D gene TRBD1, 5 bases. CDR3 length: 17 amino acids. V lost 0 bases and J 4 bases, leaving 15 bases between the germline ends. Looked up from germline, CDR1 is LGHNA and CDR2 is YNFKEQ.

The chain joins TRBV10-2 to TRBJ1-1, with 7 nucleotides matching TRBD1. In germline, CDR1 is WSHSY, CDR2 SAAADI. This CDR3 has 15 amino acids. J lost 0 bases, V lost 4 bases, and 5 bases had no gene match. CDR3 region: CASSGLTGLNTEAFF. Here the CDR3 DNA reads TGCGCCAGCAGTGGCTTGACAGGGTTGAACACTGAAGCTTTCTTT.

The chain recombines TRBV4-3 with TRBJ1-1; D gene uncertain. The CDR3 sequence is 15 residues long. With 1 base removed from V and 5 bases from J, the gap between germline ends came to 14 bases. Germline V CDR1 and CDR2: LGHNA, YSLEER. The CDR3 loop is CASSQGPGGETEAFF. In nucleotides, the CDR3 is TGCGCCAGCAGCCAAGGGCCGGGAGGAGAGACTGAAGCTTTCTTT.

The chain carries TRBV5-1 and TRBJ2-7, with D perhaps matching TRBD2 (6 bases). Germline-derived CDR1 and CDR2 are SGHRS and YFSETQ. Trimming took 0 bases from V and 4 from J, leaving 11 bases between them. The CDR3 spans 14 residues. The CDR3 sequence: CASSLGGVGYEQYF. CDR3 nucleotides: TGCGCCAGCAGCTTGGGCGGGGTCGGATACGAGCAGTACTTC.